The clone carrying this T cell receptor (beta chain) came up a few times. The target antigen is unknown. This specimen comes from a study of CD8 T cells in ankylosing spondylitis. Findings of the study overall: Ankylosing spondylitis blood appeared to carry a characteristic TCR beta motif of several highly homologous variants. Matched synovial fluid from ankylosing spondylitis patients was reported to be enriched for disease-linked clones.

Each CDR3 protein gets one entry after TCRdb re-called the 5' RACE reads with MiXCR. The sample has about 270,000 distinct CDR3 sequences, roughly a third seen once. This CDR3 is 12 amino acids long. Trimming cost V 0 bases and J 5 bases, with 6 bases left between them. Per germline, CDR1 SGHRS and CDR2 YFSETQ. The source material was blood, either unsorted or a sorted T cell fraction (not recorded which). V is TRBV5-1 and J is TRBJ2-7; D gene unclear. The sequence came from a male donor with ankylosing spondylitis or in good health (not recorded which). The CDR3 nucleotides are TGCGCCAGCAGCTTGGGAGCTAACGAGCAGTACTTC. It yields the protein CASSLGANEQYF.